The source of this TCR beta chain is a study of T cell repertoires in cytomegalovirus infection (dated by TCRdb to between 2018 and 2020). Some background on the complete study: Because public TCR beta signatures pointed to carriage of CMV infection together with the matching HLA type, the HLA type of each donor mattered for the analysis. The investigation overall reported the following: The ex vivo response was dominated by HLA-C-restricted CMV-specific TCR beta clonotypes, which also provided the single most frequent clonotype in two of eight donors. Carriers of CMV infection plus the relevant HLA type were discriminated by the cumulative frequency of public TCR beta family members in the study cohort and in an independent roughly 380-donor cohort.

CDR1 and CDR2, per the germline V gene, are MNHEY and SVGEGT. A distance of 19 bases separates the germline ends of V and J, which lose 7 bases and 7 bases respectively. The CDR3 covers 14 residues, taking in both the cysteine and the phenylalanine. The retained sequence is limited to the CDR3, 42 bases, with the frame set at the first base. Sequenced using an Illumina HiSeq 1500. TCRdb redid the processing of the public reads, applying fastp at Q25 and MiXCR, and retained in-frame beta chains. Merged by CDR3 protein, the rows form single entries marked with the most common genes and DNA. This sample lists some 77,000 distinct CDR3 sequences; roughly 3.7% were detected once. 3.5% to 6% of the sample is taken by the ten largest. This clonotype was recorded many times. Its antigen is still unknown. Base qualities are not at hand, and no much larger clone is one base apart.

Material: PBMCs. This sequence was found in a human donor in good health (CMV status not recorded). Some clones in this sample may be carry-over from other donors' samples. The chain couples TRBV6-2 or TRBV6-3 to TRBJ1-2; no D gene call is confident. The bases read TGTGCCAGCACCGTATCAGACCCCCGGCGTGGCTACACCTTC. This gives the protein CASTVSDPRRGYTF.